The source of this T cell receptor (beta chain) is a study of control samples from healthy donors and cancer patients. Profiled with immunoSEQ multiplex PCR; TCRdb holds only in-frame clones, not every one. The sample includes roughly 80,000 clones, nearly 90% of them seen just once. Sequencing was done on a sample of blood. The clonotype was recovered from a woman aged 45-60 years in good health.

This chain's CDR3 is CASSLESGGSFSGANVLTF. The CDR3 bases are TGTGCCAGCAGCTTAGAAAGCGGGGGGAGTTTCTCTGGGGCCAACGTCCTGACTTTC. The chain has TRBV7-2 and TRBJ2-6; TRBD2 matches at 9 bases. Germline values: CDR1 SGHTA, CDR2 FQGNSA. The trim removed 1 base at V and 0 bases at J, leaving 7 bases unmatched. The length of the CDR3 is 19 residues.